This TCR beta chain appears in the sequencing data of a study of blood T cells in healthy people across ages. This clonotype occurred a few times. A sample-barcoded 5' primer and a J-beta primer mix were used in a second PCR of about 7 to 12 cycles. One entry per CDR3 protein results from TCRdb running MiXCR on the 5' RACE reads. This sample carries roughly 2 million distinct CDR3 sequences, around half of them seen once, and the ten largest clones take approximately 2.1%. It was ten milliliters of peripheral blood that were drawn from each donor. This CDR3 has 15 amino acids. The germline V gene has CDR1 MNHEY and CDR2 SVGAGI. Trimming shortened V by 6 bases and J by 1 base, and 16 bases separated the two germline ends.

This chain connects TRBV6-5 to TRBJ2-7; D is possibly TRBD1 or TRBD2 (5 bases each). The sequenced sample was blood. The TCR sequence derives from a woman aged 40 to 50 in good health. The CDR3 region has the DNA TGTGCCAGCAGAGAGGGGTGGGACCGGTCCTACGAGCAGTACTTC. It yields the protein CASREGWDRSYEQYF.